Listed below are T cell receptor beta chains from one sample, sequenced in a study of regulatory T cells in long-lasting Graves disease. TCRdb processed the multiplex PCR reads anew with MiXCR; each CDR3 protein has one entry. This table has some 300,000 distinct CDR3 sequences, around 23% appearing once. Sequences were derived from peripheral blood mononuclear cells (PBMCs), sampled when the disease was refractory, from a patient treated with antithyroid drugs. These TCRs come from a female donor with Graves disease. Each CDR3 is given with its conserved first and last residue. The D gene is left open where the match is weak. Clone size is not always given. Where it is, it says once, few, many or a class for expanded clones.

TRBJ1-5	NA	TRBD1	TRBV6-2/TRBV6-3	TGTGCCAGCAGTATGACAGGGGTCAATCAGCCCCAGCATTTT	CASSMTGVNQPQHF
TRBJ1-2	few	NA	TRBV10-3	TGTGCCATCAGTGTCCAGGGGAACTATGGCTACACCTTC	CAISVQGNYGYTF
TRBJ1-1	many	NA	TRBV15	TGTGCCACCAGCAGAGGGAGGGTCGTCATAGAAGCTTTCTTT	CATSRGRVVIEAFF
TRBJ2-5	many	TRBD1	TRBV7-8	TGTGCCAGCAACATGGACAGGAAAGAGACCCAGTACTTC	CASNMDRKETQYF
TRBJ1-6	many	NA	TRBV12-3/TRBV12-4	TGTGCCAGCAGTTTTGATCTCGAATATGGGGCCCGTAGTAATTCACCCCTCCACTTT	CASSFDLEYGARSNSPLHF
TRBJ1-2	NA	NA	TRBV6-2/TRBV6-3	TGTGCCAGCAGTTACTCCGGGATCAACTATGGCTACACCTTC	CASSYSGINYGYTF
TRBJ2-7	few	TRBD1	TRBV27	TGTGCCAGCAGGGAACCGGGACAGGGGTCGTACGAGCAGTACTTC	CASREPGQGSYEQYF
TRBJ1-1	many	TRBD1	TRBV30	TGTGCCTGGGACGAAACAGGGGAAACTGAAGCTTTCTTT	CAWDETGETEAFF
TRBJ1-1	few	NA	TRBV15	TGTGCCACCAGCAGAGATAGGGGAAACACTGAAGCTTTCTTT	CATSRDRGNTEAFF
TRBJ1-2	NA	TRBD1	TRBV5-1	TGCGCCAACAGCCCAACCGGGACAGCTAACTATGGCTACACCTTC	CANSPTGTANYGYTF
TRBJ1-5	NA	NA	TRBV7-6	TGTGCCAGCAGCTTAGTGTGGGGTCCCAGGGTGGTTGGTTATCAGCCCCAGCATTTT	CASSLVWGPRVVGYQPQHF
TRBJ1-2	many	TRBD1	TRBV30	TGTGCCTGGAGTGTAGGGGGACAGATCTATGGCTACACCTTC	CAWSVGGQIYGYTF
TRBJ1-2	NA	TRBD1	TRBV7-2	TGTGCCAGCAGCCGCAGGGGGCTTTTTGACTATGGCTACACCTTC	CASSRRGLFDYGYTF
TRBJ1-1	NA	TRBD1	TRBV29-1	TGCAGCGTTATGGACAGGGGCGATGCCATGAACACTGAAGCTTTCTTT	CSVMDRGDAMNTEAFF
TRBJ1-1	NA	NA	TRBV20-1	TGCAGTGCTAGAGATATCCAGGAAGCTTTCTTT	CSARDIQEAFF
TRBJ2-7	many	NA	TRBV7-9	TGTGCCAGCAGCTCGTCAAGTTCTTACGAGCAGTACTTC	CASSSSSSYEQYF
TRBJ1-1	NA	NA	TRBV11-2	TGTGCCAGCAGCTCGACGATGGGGGGGGCGGCGGGCACTGAAGCTTTCTTT	CASSSTMGGAAGTEAFF
TRBJ2-5	NA	NA	TRBV30	TGTGCCTGGAGACGGACATCCCAAGAGACCCAGTACTTC	CAWRRTSQETQYF
TRBJ1-2	few	TRBD1	TRBV10-3	TGTGCCATCAGCGTCGGACAGGGAGGAGGCTACACCTTC	CAISVGQGGGYTF
TRBJ2-1	NA	NA	TRBV5-5	TGTGCCAGCAGCTTGCCCGTGGTCAATGAGCAGTTCTTC	CASSLPVVNEQFF
TRBJ2-7	few	NA	TRBV20-1	TGCAGTGCCCTAACAGGGCAGCCCTACGAGCAGTACTTC	CSALTGQPYEQYF
TRBJ2-2	NA	NA	TRBV20-1	TGCAGTGCCCGACGGGAGAACACCGGGGAGCTGTTTTTT	CSARRENTGELFF
TRBJ1-5	NA	TRBD1	TRBV19	TGTGCCAGTAGTATGGCAGGGGGGCATCAGCCCCAGCATTTT	CASSMAGGHQPQHF
TRBJ2-7	many	NA	TRBV12-3/TRBV12-4	TGTGCCAGCAGAGCGGGCCGGAGCTCCTACGAGCAGTACTTC	CASRAGRSSYEQYF
TRBJ2-2	few	TRBD2	TRBV11-2	TGTGCCAGCAGCTCGACTAGCGGGCGACCGAACACCGGGGAGCTGTTTTTT	CASSSTSGRPNTGELFF
TRBJ2-7	many	TRBD1	TRBV28	TGTGCTACCGGGACAGGGTCCTACGAGCAGTACTTC	CATGTGSYEQYF
TRBJ1-2	many	NA	TRBV30	TGTGCCTGGAGTGAGGGATTGGCTGCGGGGGATGGCTACACCTTC	CAWSEGLAAGDGYTF
TRBJ2-7	few	TRBD1	TRBV28	TGTGCCAGCAGTTCGACGGGACAGGGTCCCTACGAGCAGTACTTC	CASSSTGQGPYEQYF
TRBJ1-3	few	TRBD1	TRBV2	TGTGCCAGCAGGGTCGACAGGGGGCCTGGAAACACCATATATTTT	CASRVDRGPGNTIYF
TRBJ2-5	NA	NA	TRBV5-1	TGCGCCAGCAGCTTGGAGAGTAGCGTCGGTTTGAAGACCCAGTACTTC	CASSLESSVGLKTQYF
TRBJ2-7	NA	TRBD1	TRBV20-1	TGCAGTGCTAGGGTACAGGGGACGGGGGAGCAGTACTTC	CSARVQGTGEQYF
TRBJ2-2	NA	NA	TRBV15	TGTGCCACCAGCAGAGGGCCTTCCGGGACTTCCAACCCCGGGGAGCTGTTTTTT	CATSRGPSGTSNPGELFF
TRBJ2-5	many	TRBD1	TRBV11-2	TGTGCCAGCAGCTTGTATGGGGACAGGGCCCGAGAGACCCAGTACTTC	CASSLYGDRARETQYF
TRBJ2-2	NA	NA	TRBV12-3/TRBV12-4	TGTGCCAGCAGACCAGCGGTGACCGGGGAGCTGTTTTTT	CASRPAVTGELFF
TRBJ2-3	few	NA	TRBV10-2	TGCGCCAGCGGGACTCCGGGACTCTACACAGATACGCAGTATTTT	CASGTPGLYTDTQYF
TRBJ2-3	NA	TRBD2	TRBV5-6	TGTGCCAGCAGCTCCCGACTAGCGGGGATCACAGATACGCAGTATTTT	CASSSRLAGITDTQYF
TRBJ1-1	many	NA	TRBV11-2	TGTGCCAGCAGCTTAGTACGGGTGGGCACTGAAGCTTTCTTT	CASSLVRVGTEAFF
TRBJ2-7	many	TRBD2	TRBV28	TGTGCCAGCAGTACGGGACTAATCTCCTACGAGCAGTACTTC	CASSTGLISYEQYF
TRBJ2-7	NA	NA	TRBV27	TGTGCCAGCAGTCCTAGAGGTCCACCACCCCCCTACGAGCAGTACTTC	CASSPRGPPPPYEQYF
TRBJ1-4	many	TRBD1	TRBV9	TGTGCCAGCAGCGGGGACAGAGAACCGACTAATGAAAAACTGTTTTTT	CASSGDREPTNEKLFF
TRBJ2-2	NA	TRBD2	TRBV4-1	TGCGCCAGCAGCCAAGGCGTCGGGAGGGCCGGCGGGGAGCTGTTTTTT	CASSQGVGRAGGELFF
TRBJ1-1	many	NA	TRBV7-9	TGTGCCAGCAGCTCAGCTGACACTGAAGCTTTCTTT	CASSSADTEAFF
TRBJ2-6	few	NA	TRBV11-2	TGTGCCAGCAGCTTAGGGGTGAACGGGGCCAACGTCCTGACTTTC	CASSLGVNGANVLTF
TRBJ1-2	many	TRBD1	TRBV7-2	TGTGCCAGCAGCTTAGCGCGCCAGGGGGGAACCGTGGGCTACACCTTC	CASSLARQGGTVGYTF
TRBJ2-1	many	NA	TRBV18	TGTGCCAGCTCACCCCAATATGAGCAGTTCTTC	CASSPQYEQFF